Below, 30 T cell receptor beta chains from the same sample are listed, as sequenced in a study of T cell repertoires in cytomegalovirus infection. One entry per CDR3 protein results from TCRdb running MiXCR on the reads. This repertoire shows fewer than 950,000 distinct CDR3 sequences, approximately 32% found once; its top ten account for around an eighth. These receptors are not linked to any known antigen. Sample: cultured CD8+ T cells from PBMCs, taken from culture after CMV antigen stimulation. The receptors were gathered from a human donor in good health (CMV status not recorded). Some clones in this sample may be carry-over from other donors' samples.

This clonotype showed up many times. The chain carries TRBV7-8 and TRBJ2-1; TRBD2 agrees at 9 bases. With 0 bases clipped from V and 6 bases from J, the junction kept 6 bases outside the gene matches. Germline V gene data show CDR1 as SGHVS and CDR2 as FQNEAQ. This CDR3 comprises 16 residues. CDR3 nucleotide sequence: TGTGCCAGCAGCTTAGCAGGGCTAGCGGGGAGCAATGAGCAGTTCTTC. It translates to CASSLAGLAGSNEQFF.

V gene TRBV19 combines with J gene TRBJ1-5; a weak D match, TRBD1 (6 bases). V gave up 2 bases and J gave up 4 bases, with 15 bases separating them. The germline V gene encodes CDR1 LNHDA and CDR2 SQIVND (reference sequence). This CDR3 has 16 residues. CDR3 bases: TGTGCCAGTAGTATAATAGGACAGCTTTATAATCAGCCCCAGCATTTT. Its translation: CASSIIGQLYNQPQHF.

This clonotype was seen only once. The chain links TRBV7-9 to TRBJ2-1; D remains unclear. This CDR3 is built from 17 residues. Germline V gene lookup returns CDR1 SEHNR and CDR2 FQNEAQ (reference sequence). With 5 bases removed from V and 0 bases from J, the gap between germline ends came to 17 bases. CDR3 sequence: CASSTSAAYSSYNEQFF. CDR3 DNA: TGTGCCAGCAGCACCTCGGCGGCCTATAGCTCCTACAATGAGCAGTTCTTC.

V usage is TRBV6-2 or TRBV6-3 and J usage is TRBJ2-3; the D is unclear. The germline CDR1 and CDR2 sequences are MNHEY and SVGEGT. V was pared by 4 bases and J by 3 bases, with 11 bases between. The CDR3 contains 14 residues. CDR3 sequence (DNA): TGTGCCAGCAGTTCGGCAGCCCTAACAGATACGCAGTATTTT. It codes for CASSSAALTDTQYF.

This chain links TRBV4-2 with TRBJ1-2; D remains ambiguous. CDR1 and CDR2 from the germline V gene are LGHNA and YNFKEQ. Trimming removed 0 bases from V and 7 bases from J, with 18 bases in between. The CDR3 contains 16 residues. CDR3 protein: CASSQDGSGYGVGYTF. The DNA for the CDR3 is TGTGCCAGCAGCCAAGATGGGTCGGGGTATGGGGTTGGCTACACCTTC.

The V and J genes are TRBV27 and TRBJ1-6; perhaps TRBD1 as D (6 bases). This CDR3 spans 15 amino acids. Trimming removed 5 bases at V and 3 bases at J, with 11 bases between. Per the germline V gene, CDR1 is MNHEY and CDR2 is SMNVEV (reference sequence). This chain's CDR3 is CASSAETGYNSPLHF. In DNA form, the CDR3 reads TGTGCCAGCAGTGCTGAGACAGGCTATAATTCACCCCTCCACTTT.

This clonotype has only a few counts. J is TRBJ1-1 and V is TRBV5-6; D remains ambiguous. Germline V gene sequence: CDR1 SGHDT, CDR2 YYEEEE. Trimming stripped 3 bases from V and 5 bases from J, with 8 bases between. There are 12 residues in the CDR3. CDR3 in DNA: TGTGCCAGCAGCTGGGCACGGACTGAAGCTTTCTTT. It yields the protein CASSWARTEAFF.

The chain is built from TRBV19 and TRBJ1-5, with D possibly matching TRBD1 (5 bases). Trimming cost V 4 bases and J 0 bases, with 10 bases left between them. Germline loops: CDR1 LNHDA, CDR2 SQIVND (reference sequence). The CDR3 loop spans 15 amino acids. The CDR3 is CASSRGLPSNQPQHF. For the CDR3, the DNA is TGTGCCAGTAGTAGGGGACTCCCTAGCAATCAGCCCCAGCATTTT.

This clonotype was observed a handful of times. The chain recombines TRBV27 with TRBJ1-2; D is unresolved. This CDR3 has 12 residues. Germline loops: CDR1 MNHEY, CDR2 SMNVEV (reference sequence). Between the trimmed V and J ends, which lost 6 bases and 8 bases, there was a span of 13 bases. CDR3 region: CASRRDLGGYTF. As DNA, the CDR3 is TGTGCCAGCAGACGAGATCTGGGAGGCTACACCTTC.

This clonotype has a handful of counts. The rearrangement links TRBV7-4 to TRBJ2-5, with D unclear. V dropped 7 bases and J dropped 5 bases, with 8 bases sitting between them. Germline-derived CDR1 and CDR2 are SGHVT and SQSDAQ. The CDR3 has 11 residues. Here the CDR3 reads CASILWETQYF. In DNA, the CDR3 is TGTGCCAGCATTCTTTGGGAGACCCAGTACTTC. Full variable domain (missing parts from reference TRBV7-4 and TRBJ2-5): GAGVSQSPRYKVAKRGRDVALRCDSISGHVTLYWYRQTLGQGSEVLTYSQSDAQRDKSGRPSGRFSAERPERSVSTLKIQRTEQGDSAVYLCASILWETQYFGPGTRLLVL.

The chain combines TRBV6-5 with TRBJ2-1, with no clear D. The V gene's germline CDR1 is MNHEY and CDR2 SVGAGI. This CDR3 has 13 amino acids. Trimming left V 2 bases short and J 8 bases short, with 10 bases between. CDR3 loop: CASSYTSLDEQFF. The CDR3 DNA sequence: TGTGCCAGCAGTTACACCAGCCTCGATGAGCAGTTCTTC.

The J gene is TRBJ2-3, the V gene TRBV7-4, with TRBD1 matching 7 bases. V trimming: 0 bases; J trimming: 4 bases; junction bases outside the gene matches: 4. CDR3 length: 15 residues. CDR1 is SGHVT and CDR2 is SQSDAQ in the germline V gene. In DNA form, the CDR3 reads TGTGCCAGCAGCTTAGCAGGGCAGGGGGCAGATACGCAGTATTTT. Translation gives CASSLAGQGADTQYF.

In regard to this clonotype: A much larger clone is a single base away; this may be a read error. The chain combines TRBV7-2 with TRBJ2-3; D may correspond to TRBD1 or TRBD2 (5 bases each). The CDR3 covers 16 residues. CDR1 and CDR2 from the germline V gene are SGHTA and FQGNSA. CDR3 DNA sequence: TGTGCCAGCAGCTTAGCGGGGACCGCTAGCATAGATACGCAGTATTTT. Protein product: CASSLAGTASIDTQYF.

The V gene is TRBV12-3 or TRBV12-4, the J gene TRBJ2-7; D possibly uses TRBD1 or TRBD2 (6 bases each). The CDR3 contains 13 residues. Trimming stripped 4 bases from V and 6 bases from J, with 13 bases between. The CDR3 DNA sequence: TGTGCCAGCAGTTCAACAGGGACTGGCGAGCAGTACTTC. Amino acids: CASSSTGTGEQYF.

DNA of the CDR3: TGCGCCAGCAGCCAAGTTCCGAGTCAGCCCCAGCATTTT. Amino acids: CASSQVPSQPQHF. The chain links TRBV4-1 to TRBJ1-5, with D unresolved. CDR1 and CDR2 from the germline V gene are MGHRA and YSYEKL. There are 13 residues in the CDR3. V was shortened by 1 base and J by 6 bases, with 7 bases between the two germline ends.

The table lists this clonotype with a few counts. V gene TRBV5-6 combines with J gene TRBJ2-7; TRBD2 is a possible D gene (5 bases). V shed 0 bases and J shed 0 bases, with 10 bases lying between them. Germline V gene sequence: CDR1 SGHDT, CDR2 YYEEEE. CDR3 length: 15 residues. CDR3 in DNA: TGTGCCAGCAGCTTGGCTGTCCGGGACTCCTACGAGCAGTACGTC. As protein: CASSLAVRDSYEQYV.

With respect to this clonotype: The junction departs from the called germline gene at one end, perhaps through a read error. This CDR3 reads CANSFLELENTGELFF. DNA of the CDR3: TGCGCCAACAGCTTTTTGGAACTAGAGAACACCGGGGAGCTGTTTTTT. The chain joins TRBV5-1 to TRBJ2-2, with a possible D match to TRBD2 (5 bases). CDR3 size: 16 residues. Germline values: CDR1 SGHRS, CDR2 YFSETQ.

This clonotype was found many times. The rearrangement uses TRBV7-2 and TRBJ2-7; D tentatively fits TRBD1 or TRBD2 (6 bases each). The germline CDR1 and CDR2 sequences are SGHTA and FQGNSA. The CDR3 is 14 residues long. With 0 bases removed from V and 3 bases from J, the gap between germline ends came to 9 bases. CDR3 nucleotides: TGTGCCAGCAGCTTAGCGGAGGGACACTACGAGCAGTACTTC. It is translated as CASSLAEGHYEQYF.

This clonotype was seen a few times. The chain recombines TRBV6-6 with TRBJ2-7, with a possible D match to TRBD2 (7 bases). V dropped 11 bases and J dropped 0 bases, with 17 bases sitting between them. This CDR3 spans 14 amino acids. Germline CDR1 reads MNHNY; CDR2 reads SVGAGI (reference sequence). The CDR3 protein is CAAWGGLNSYEQYF. The CDR3 DNA follows: TGTGCCGCCTGGGGGGGGCTAAACTCCTACGAGCAGTACTTC.

This clonotype showed up just a few times. The chain combines TRBV4-3 with TRBJ1-4; the D gene is possibly TRBD1 (5 bases). The CDR3 contains 16 residues. Germline assignment: CDR1 LGHNA and CDR2 YSLEER. The V end was cut by 0 bases, the J end by 4 bases, with 12 bases between. The CDR3 protein is CASSQEAGDLNEKLFF. As DNA, the CDR3 is TGCGCCAGCAGCCAAGAGGCGGGGGACCTTAATGAAAAACTGTTTTTT.

The chain combines TRBV9 with TRBJ2-5, with D possibly being TRBD1 (6 bases). V was trimmed by 0 bases and J by 7 bases, leaving 13 bases between them. This CDR3 has 14 residues. From germline, CDR1 is SGDLS and CDR2 YYNGEE. Here the CDR3 DNA reads TGTGCCAGCAGCGTAGGCTGGGCCAGGGGGACCCAGTACTTC. Translating it yields CASSVGWARGTQYF. The whole variable domain, filled in from reference TRBV9 and TRBJ2-5, reads DSGVTQTPKHLITATGQRVTLRCSPRSGDLSVYWYQQSLDQGLQFLIQYYNGEERAKGNILERFSAQQFPDLHSELNLSSLELGDSALYFCASSVGWARGTQYFGPGTRLLVL.

A few counts support this clonotype. Here the CDR3 DNA reads TGTGCCAGCAGTCCTCCTAGCCTCCTATCTAGCACAGATACGCAGTATTTT. Translated, it gives CASSPPSLLSSTDTQYF. This chain connects TRBV27 to TRBJ2-3; D may be TRBD2 (5 bases). The CDR3 length is 17 residues. V gave up 5 bases and J gave up 0 bases, with 18 bases separating them. Germline-derived CDR1 and CDR2 are MNHEY and SMNVEV (reference sequence).

This clonotype came up a few times. The V and J genes are TRBV4-3 and TRBJ2-1; 9 bases agree with TRBD2. This CDR3 comprises 16 residues. Germline CDR1 is LGHNA and CDR2 is YSLEER. V trimming: 4 bases; J trimming: 6 bases; junction bases outside the gene matches: 10. The DNA for the CDR3 is TGCGCCAGCAGCCGTACTCTAGCGGGGAGAAGCAATGAGCAGTTCTTC. This sequence encodes CASSRTLAGRSNEQFF.

The V gene is TRBV20-1, the J gene TRBJ2-1; 11 positions agree with TRBD1. The germline gives CDR1 DFQATT, CDR2 SNEGSKA (reference sequence). The V gene end was trimmed by 0 bases and the J gene end by 9 bases; junction bases not matched to a gene: 10. This CDR3 is 16 amino acids long. The CDR3: CSARDSQGQGAGEQFF. In DNA form, the CDR3 reads TGCAGTGCTAGAGACTCCCAAGGACAGGGGGCTGGTGAGCAGTTCTTC.

V gene TRBV27 combines with J gene TRBJ1-4; weak D call: TRBD1 (6 bases). V was clipped by 4 bases and J by 8 bases, with 17 bases between them. The CDR3 sequence is 15 residues long. From germline, CDR1 is MNHEY and CDR2 SMNVEV (reference sequence). CDR3 nucleotides: TGTGCCAGCAGTTCCTTCCTCAGGGGTGTCGAAAAACTGTTTTTT. Protein: CASSSFLRGVEKLFF.

There are many counts of this clonotype. The CDR3 sequence: CASSKTDSGNTIYF. The CDR3 bases are TGTGCCAGTAGTAAGACGGACTCTGGAAACACCATATATTTT. The chain combines TRBV19 with TRBJ1-3; no definite D call. The CDR3 contains 14 residues. CDR1 is LNHDA, CDR2 SQIVND, per germline (reference sequence). Trimming removed 4 bases at V and 0 bases at J, with 7 bases between.

There are a few counts of this clonotype. The chain combines TRBV6-2 or TRBV6-3 with TRBJ1-5; a weak D match, TRBD1 (5 bases). The CDR3 is 13 residues long. The germline CDR1 and CDR2 sequences are MNHEY and SVGEGT. The V end lost 5 bases, the J end lost 4 bases, and 9 bases lay between the germline ends. CDR3 bases: TGTGCCAGCAGTGACAGCTTAAATCAGCCCCAGCATTTT. Translation: CASSDSLNQPQHF.

This clonotype was found many times. The V and J genes are TRBV7-2 and TRBJ2-5; D could derive from TRBD1 or TRBD2 (5 bases each). The CDR3 consists of 14 residues. V was pared by 3 bases and J by 3 bases, with 11 bases between. Germline assignment: CDR1 SGHTA and CDR2 FQGNSA. The CDR3 DNA follows: TGTGCCAGCAGCTTCACCGGGACGGAAGAGACCCAGTACTTC. This codes for CASSFTGTEETQYF. Drawing the rest from reference TRBV7-2 and TRBJ2-5, the complete variable domain is GAGVSQSPSNKVTEKGKDVELRCDPISGHTALYWYRQSLGQGLEFLIYFQGNSAPDKSGLPSDRFSAERTGGSVSTLTIQRTQQEDSAVYLCASSFTGTEETQYFGPGTRLLVL.

This clonotype was recorded many times. V and J are TRBV7-2 and TRBJ1-6; D is undetermined. CDR3 length: 14 residues. CDR1 is SGHTA, CDR2 FQGNSA, per germline. The V gene lost 5 bases and the J gene lost 7 bases, with 12 bases spanning the gap. CDR3 in DNA: TGTGCCAGCAGCGAAGGACCGACCAATTCACCCCTCCACTTT. It specifies CASSEGPTNSPLHF.

This rearrangement joins TRBV28 to TRBJ2-2; TRBD1 matches at 8 bases. Germline V gene lookup returns CDR1 MDHEN and CDR2 SYDVKM. Losses at the gene ends were 2 bases for V and 0 bases for J; bases not matched to a gene: 2. This CDR3 is 16 amino acids long. The CDR3 spells CASSLQGAANTGELFF. The CDR3 DNA follows: TGTGCCAGCAGTTTACAGGGGGCCGCGAACACCGGGGAGCTGTTTTTT.